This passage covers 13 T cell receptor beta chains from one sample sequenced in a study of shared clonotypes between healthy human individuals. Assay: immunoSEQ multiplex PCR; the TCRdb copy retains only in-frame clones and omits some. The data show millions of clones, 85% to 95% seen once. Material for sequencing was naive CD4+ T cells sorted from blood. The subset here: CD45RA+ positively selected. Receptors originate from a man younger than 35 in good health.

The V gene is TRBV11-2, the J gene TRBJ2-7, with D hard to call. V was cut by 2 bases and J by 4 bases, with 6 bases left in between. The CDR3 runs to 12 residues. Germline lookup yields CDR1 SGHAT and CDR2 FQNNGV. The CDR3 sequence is CASSLFPYEQYF. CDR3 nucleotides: TGTGCCAGCAGCTTATTTCCTTACGAGCAGTACTTC.

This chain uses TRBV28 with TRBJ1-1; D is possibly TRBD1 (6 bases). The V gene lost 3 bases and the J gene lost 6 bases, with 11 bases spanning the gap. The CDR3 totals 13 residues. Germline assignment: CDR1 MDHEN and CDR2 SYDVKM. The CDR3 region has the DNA TGTGCCAGCAGTTTCACAGGGAATGCTGAAGCTTTCTTT. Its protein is CASSFTGNAEAFF.

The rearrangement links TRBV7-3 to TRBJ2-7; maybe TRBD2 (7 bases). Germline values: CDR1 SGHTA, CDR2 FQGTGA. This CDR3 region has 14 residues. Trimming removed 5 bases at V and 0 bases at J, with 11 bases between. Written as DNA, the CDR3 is TGTGCCAGCAGCCAGGGAGGGGGCTCCTACGAGCAGTACTTC. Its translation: CASSQGGGSYEQYF.

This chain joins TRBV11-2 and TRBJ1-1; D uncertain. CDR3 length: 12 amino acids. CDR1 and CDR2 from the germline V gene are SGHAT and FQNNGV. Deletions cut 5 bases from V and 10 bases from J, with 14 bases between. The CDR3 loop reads CASSPTGHGAFF. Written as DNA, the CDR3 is TGTGCCAGCAGCCCAACCGGGCACGGAGCTTTCTTT.

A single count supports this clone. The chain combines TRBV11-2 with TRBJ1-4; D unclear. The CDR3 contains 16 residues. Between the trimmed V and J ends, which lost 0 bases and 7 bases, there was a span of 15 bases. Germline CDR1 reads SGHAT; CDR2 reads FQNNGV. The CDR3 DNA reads TGTGCCAGCAGCTTAGAGGGCATCGGGGTAACTGAAAAACTGTTTTTT. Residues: CASSLEGIGVTEKLFF.

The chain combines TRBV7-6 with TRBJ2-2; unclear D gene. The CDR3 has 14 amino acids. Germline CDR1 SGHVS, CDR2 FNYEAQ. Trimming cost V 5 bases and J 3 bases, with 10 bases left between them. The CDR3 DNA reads TGTGCCAGCAGCCACGGTCGAGACACCGGGGAGCTGTTTTTT. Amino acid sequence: CASSHGRDTGELFF.

The CDR3 region has the DNA TGTGCCAGCAGTTCAAGATCGGGACAGGGGTCCTTCTACGAGCAGTACTTC. Its translation: CASSSRSGQGSFYEQYF. The chain carries TRBV7-2 and TRBJ2-7, with 10 bases matching TRBD1. This CDR3 spans 17 amino acids. V trimming: 6 bases; J trimming: 3 bases; junction bases outside the gene matches: 14. Germline V gene sequence: CDR1 SGHTA, CDR2 FQGNSA. The full variable domain, with the rest looked up from reference TRBV7-2 and TRBJ2-7, is GAGVSQSPSNKVTEKGKDVELRCDPISGHTALYWYRQSLGQGLEFLIYFQGNSAPDKSGLPSDRFSAERTGGSVSTLTIQRTQQEDSAVYLCASSSRSGQGSFYEQYFGPGTRLTVT.

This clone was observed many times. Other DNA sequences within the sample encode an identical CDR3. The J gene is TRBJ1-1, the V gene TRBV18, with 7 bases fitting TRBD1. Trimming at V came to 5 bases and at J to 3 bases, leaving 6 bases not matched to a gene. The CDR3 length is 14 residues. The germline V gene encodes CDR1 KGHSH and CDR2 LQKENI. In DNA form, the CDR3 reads TGTGCCAGCTCATCACAGGGGAGGGACACTGAAGCTTTCTTT. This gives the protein CASSSQGRDTEAFF.

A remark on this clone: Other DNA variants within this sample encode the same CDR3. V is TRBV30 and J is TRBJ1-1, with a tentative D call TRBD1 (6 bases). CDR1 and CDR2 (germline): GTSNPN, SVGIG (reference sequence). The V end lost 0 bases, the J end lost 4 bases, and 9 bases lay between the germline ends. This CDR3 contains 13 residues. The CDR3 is CAWSVRGGTEAFF. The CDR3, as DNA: TGTGCCTGGAGTGTTCGAGGGGGCACTGAAGCTTTCTTT. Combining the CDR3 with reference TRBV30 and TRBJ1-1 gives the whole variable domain SQTIHQWPATLVQPVGSPLSLECTVEGTSNPNLYWYRQAAGRGLQLLFYSVGIGQISSEVPQNLSASRPQDRQFILSSKKLLLSDSGFYLCAWSVRGGTEAFFGQGTRLTVV.

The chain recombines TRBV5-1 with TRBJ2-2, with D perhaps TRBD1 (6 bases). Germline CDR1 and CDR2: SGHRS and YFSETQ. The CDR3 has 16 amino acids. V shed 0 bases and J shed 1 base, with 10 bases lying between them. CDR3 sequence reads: CASSLAGDRNTGELFF. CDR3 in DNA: TGCGCCAGCAGCTTGGCAGGGGATAGGAACACCGGGGAGCTGTTTTTT.

CDR3 sequence: CASSDERLAGQETQYF. CDR3 nucleotide sequence: TGTGCCAGCAGTGATGAACGACTCGCGGGCCAAGAGACCCAGTACTTC. V and J are TRBV2 and TRBJ2-5; maybe TRBD2 (5 bases). The V end lost 3 bases, the J end lost 1 base, and 15 bases lay between the germline ends. The CDR3 loop spans 16 amino acids. CDR1 and CDR2 from the germline V gene are SNHLY and FYNNEI. Filled out from reference TRBV2 and TRBJ2-5, the complete variable domain reads EPEVTQTPSHQVTQMGQEVILRCVPISNHLYFYWYRQILGQKVEFLVSFYNNEISEKSEIFDDQFSVERPDGSNFTLKIRSTKLEDSAMYFCASSDERLAGQETQYFGPGTRLLVL.

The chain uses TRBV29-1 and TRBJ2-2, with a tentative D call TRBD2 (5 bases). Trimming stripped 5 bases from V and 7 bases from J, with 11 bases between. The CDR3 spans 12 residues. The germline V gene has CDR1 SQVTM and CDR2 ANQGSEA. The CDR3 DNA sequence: TGCAGCGTTCGTCGGGCGGGCGGGGAGCTGTTTTTT. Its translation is CSVRRAGGELFF.

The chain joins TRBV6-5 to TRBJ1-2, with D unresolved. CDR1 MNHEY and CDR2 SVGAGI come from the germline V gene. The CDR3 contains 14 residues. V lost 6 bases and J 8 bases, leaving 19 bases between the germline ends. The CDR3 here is CASRRDGVEWGYTF. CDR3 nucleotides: TGTGCCAGCAGGAGGGATGGGGTGGAGTGGGGCTACACCTTC.